Below, 9 T cell receptor beta chains from the same sample are listed, as sequenced in a study of blood T cell repertoires in COVID-19. Generated by immunoSEQ multiplex PCR, the TCRdb table keeps only in-frame clones and is missing some. The sample carries roughly 100,000 clones, 89% recorded once. The sequenced material came from peripheral blood. The receptors come from a woman of 80 years or more in a cohort sampled during active COVID-19.

The chain recombines TRBV28 with TRBJ1-4, with D tentatively TRBD1 (5 bases). V shed 5 bases and J shed 0 bases, with 7 bases lying between them. Germline values: CDR1 MDHEN, CDR2 SYDVKM. The CDR3 sequence is 14 residues long. CDR3 DNA sequence: TGTGCCAGCAGTCCAGGGTCAACTAATGAAAAACTGTTTTTT. This translates into CASSPGSTNEKLFF.

Worth noting for this clone: Relative to the germline gene, one junction end is altered; a read error may explain this. This chain uses TRBV7-7 with TRBJ2-5; D may be TRBD1 or TRBD2 (5 bases each). CDR1 SSHAT and CDR2 FNYEAQ come from the germline V gene (reference sequence). This CDR3 has 15 residues. CDR3 loop: CASSLGVGSQETQYF. DNA of the CDR3: TGTGCTAGCAGTTTAGGGGTGGGGAGCCAAGAGACCCAGTACTTC.

The chain links TRBV2 to TRBJ1-5; 7 bases agree with TRBD1. The germline V gene has CDR1 SNHLY and CDR2 FYNNEI. The CDR3 is 17 amino acids. J was trimmed by 4 bases and V by 4 bases; bases with no gene match: 13. The chain's CDR3 is CASSGTGLSVRNQPQHF. CDR3 DNA: TGTGCCAGCAGTGGGACAGGCTTGAGTGTGAGGAATCAGCCCCAGCATTTT.

The chain joins TRBV18 to TRBJ2-7; the D gene is possibly TRBD1 (5 bases). Trimming removed 3 bases at V and 0 bases at J, with 9 bases between. The germline V gene has CDR1 KGHSH and CDR2 LQKENI. There are 14 residues in the CDR3. CDR3 loop: CASSPDTLSYEQYF. In DNA form, the CDR3 reads TGTGCCAGCTCACCGGACACCCTCTCCTACGAGCAGTACTTC.

The V call is TRBV5-1, the J call TRBJ1-1, with a weak D call TRBD1 (6 bases). Germline V gives CDR1 SGHRS, CDR2 YFSETQ. Trimming took 4 bases from V and 0 from J, leaving 10 bases between them. This CDR3 spans 14 amino acids. CDR3 sequence: CASSPTGMNTEAFF. The CDR3 nucleotides are TGCGCCAGCAGCCCGACAGGTATGAACACTGAAGCTTTCTTT.

This clone was detected once. The gene calls are TRBV4-2 and TRBJ2-1; 7 bases map to TRBD2. The V gene's germline CDR1 is LGHNA and CDR2 YNFKEQ. The CDR3 is 14 residues long. V was clipped by 4 bases and J by 8 bases; unmatched bases: 8. CDR3 bases: TGTGCCAGCAGCCCGGGGGAGGGGATAGATGAGCAGTTCTTC. This gives the protein CASSPGEGIDEQFF.

The CDR3 loop reads CASSPTRAGGRTDTQYF. CDR3 DNA sequence: TGTGCCAGCTCACCAACGAGGGCGGGGGGCCGCACAGATACGCAGTATTTT. The chain links TRBV18 to TRBJ2-3; 8 bases match TRBD2. The CDR3 length is 17 residues. V was clipped by 2 bases and J by 1 base; unmatched bases: 8. CDR1 and CDR2 from the germline V gene are KGHSH and LQKENI.

The chain joins TRBV29-1 to TRBJ2-3; TRBD1 matches 7 bases. The CDR3 length is 14 residues. Germline lookup yields CDR1 SQVTM and CDR2 ANQGSEA. V trimming: 4 bases; J trimming: 0 bases; junction bases outside the gene matches: 4. The CDR3 here is CSVATGLSTDTQYF. The CDR3 region has the DNA TGCAGCGTTGCGACAGGGCTAAGCACAGATACGCAGTATTTT.

The rearrangement links TRBV9 to TRBJ1-5; 7 bases match TRBD1. Germline V CDR1 and CDR2: SGDLS, YYNGEE. The CDR3 is made up of 17 amino acids. Trimming at V came to 2 bases and at J to 5 bases, leaving 13 bases not matched to a gene. The CDR3 is CASSVGPGTETDQPQHF. CDR3 coding DNA: TGTGCCAGCAGCGTCGGCCCCGGGACAGAAACTGATCAGCCCCAGCATTTT.